This TCR beta chain was sequenced for a study of T-cell memory formation after mild COVID-19 (dated by TCRdb to the early 2020s). A note on the overall study: TCR sequence clusters from the two donors were largely donor specific. In a couple of donors, T-cell clones that expanded and contracted after mild COVID-19 were tracked by sequencing TCRalpha and TCRbeta repertoires over time. The cohort comprised two young, previously healthy adult volunteers, one female and one male.

V is trimmed back by 0 bases and J by 7 bases, and the junction contains 1 base that no gene match accounts for. The CDR3 has 14 amino acids, counting the end cysteine and phenylalanine. Kept here is only the CDR3 DNA, which spans 42 bases and is read in frame from base 1. CDR1 and CDR2 are drawn from the germline V gene: SGDLS, YYNGEE. This clonotype was counted between two and nine times. No antigen is known for it. No clone much larger than this one lies a single base away; base qualities are absent. Ficoll-Paque density gradient centrifugation was used to isolate PBMCs. On the study overall, not on this receptor specifically: Some responding clones were found in pre-infection memory, which suggests that pre-existing cross-reactive memory T cells took part in the SARS-CoV-2 response. The study included only a couple of mild cases, and larger cohorts that include severe cases with pre-infection samples were judged to be necessary. Contracting CD4+ clones turned up mainly in the CM and EM memory subsets, whereas EMRA was where CD8+ clones were enriched. SARS-CoV-2 specificity of the second-wave clones peaking on day 37 was not confirmed. From day 15 to 85, contracting clones showed balanced CD4/CD8 phenotypes, whereas a second wave of clones that expanded from day 15 to 37 leaned towards CD4+.

The data were produced on an Illumina NovaSeq 6000. cDNA libraries for TCRalpha and TCRbeta were prepared by 5'RACE using constant-segment primers, with sample barcodes and unique molecular identifiers added. Trizol reagent was used to extract RNA from every sample. Amplification of the libraries took two PCR steps, and the second step added a second sample barcode plus Illumina TruSeq adapters. Sequencing of the libraries was done on an Illumina NovaSeq, producing 2 x 150 bp paired-end reads. In the authors' own workflow: Reads were demultiplexed and collapsed into UMI-guided consensus sequences with migec v1.2.7. Using mixcr v2.1.11, the UMI consensuses were aligned to TRA and TRB V and J templates and assembled into clonotypes. Expanded or contracted clonotypes were those called significant by both edgeR and NoisET, with noise models trained on biological replicates. For edgeR calls, the thresholds were a false discovery rate-adjusted p below 0.01 and a log2 fold-change of 1. As an exploratory analysis of dynamics, max-normalized trajectories of the 1000 most abundant clonotypes were examined by PCA with hierarchical clustering. Separately sequenced CD4+ and CD8+ repertoires were used to assign the CD4 or CD8 phenotype of responding clones. TCRdb trimmed the raw reads at Q25, called clones with MiXCR and kept productive beta chains. One record per CDR3 amino acid sequence lists the most common genes and DNA. These V and J calls are TCRdb output, not the study's own analysis. The sample table records about 140,000 distinct CDR3 sequences; about 14% of these occur just once. 13% to 15% of the sample is in the top ten clones.

This TCR was recovered from an adult woman who had mild COVID-19 (a few samples of this study predate the infection). The sample titles of this study are shuffled in the database, so cell type and time point are left out; the donor was told from shared clones. Source material: PBMCs or a T cell subset sorted from them (not recorded which). The rearrangement combines TRBV9 with TRBJ1-5, with TRBD1 identical over 10 junction bases. The CDR3 here reads CASSVGDRGQPQHF. The nucleotide sequence is given as TGTGCCAGCAGCGTAGGGGACAGGGGACAGCCCCAGCATTTT.